This is a list of T cell receptor beta chains from one sample in a study of T-cell reconstitution after alpha-beta-depleted transplantation in children. TCRdb redid the calling of the PCR reads with MiXCR, one entry per CDR3 protein. Among some 120,000 distinct CDR3 sequences listed, under 25% were seen once. The source material was PBMCs, mostly from graft donor cells, sampled 180 days after TCRalphabeta/CD19-depleted stem cell transplant. The receptors stem from a male patient aged 2-9 years who had a stem cell transplant for chronic granulomatous disease, so the T cells may come from the graft donor. Both conserved end residues are part of each CDR3. The order of the fields is D gene, J gene, V gene, clone size, CDR3 DNA, CDR3 protein. D genes are given only for firm matches. Only part of the rows carry a size: once, few, many, or a class if the clone is expanded.

. TRBJ1-5 TRBV20-1 . TGCAGTGCTAGAGATGACTCGGGGAGCAATCAGCCCCAGCATTTT CSARDDSGSNQPQHF
TRBD1 TRBJ2-2 TRBV5-1 . TGCGCCAGCAGCACCGGGACAGAAACCTACACCGGGGAGCTGTTTTTT CASSTGTETYTGELFF
TRBD1 TRBJ2-2 TRBV4-1 many TGCGCCAGCAGCCAATACGACAGGGGAACCGGGGAGCTGTTTTTT CASSQYDRGTGELFF
. TRBJ2-7 TRBV5-6 . TGTGCCAGCAGCTTGTTTTCGGGGCCCACTACCTACGAGCAGTACTTC CASSLFSGPTTYEQYF
TRBD2 TRBJ2-1 TRBV3-1 many TGTGCCAGCAGCCACAAGGGACTAGCGGGAGGGCCGTTCAATGAGCAGTTCTTC CASSHKGLAGGPFNEQFF
. TRBJ1-2 TRBV20-1 few TGCAGTGCTAGAGATGTTGACGATCCTGGCTACACCTTC CSARDVDDPGYTF
TRBD1 TRBJ2-7 TRBV5-1 . TGCGCCAGCAGCTTGGGCAGGGGGCGCGACGAGCAGTACTTC CASSLGRGRDEQYF
. TRBJ2-1 TRBV12-3/TRBV12-4 . TGTGCCAGCAGTTTGCGTAGAAACAATGAGCAGTTCTTC CASSLRRNNEQFF
TRBD2 TRBJ2-7 TRBV29-1 many TGCAGCGTCCGGGGGGGCAGTTTTTACGAGCAGTACTTC CSVRGGSFYEQYF
TRBD2 TRBJ2-1 TRBV6-1 . TGTGCCAGCAGGACTAGCGGGAGAAACCATGAGCAGTTCTTT CASRTSGRNHEQFF
. TRBJ2-7 TRBV20-1 many TGCAGTGCTAAGGGGGAAATCGAGCAGTACTTC CSAKGEIEQYF
TRBD2 TRBJ2-1 TRBV7-9 . TGTGCCAGCAGCTTAAGCGGGAGACTGGATGAGCAGTTCTTC CASSLSGRLDEQFF
TRBD1 TRBJ2-6 TRBV10-3 many TGTGCCATCAGGGGGGACAGGGACTCTCTCTCTGGGGCCAACGTCCTGACTTTC CAIRGDRDSLSGANVLTF
. TRBJ2-4 TRBV12-3/TRBV12-4 many TGTGCCAGCAGTTTAGTATGGAACATTCAGTACTTC CASSLVWNIQYF
. TRBJ2-1 TRBV12-3/TRBV12-4 few TGTGCCAGCAGTTCTGTAAGCGGAGGGTACAATGAGCAGTTCTTC CASSSVSGGYNEQFF
. TRBJ2-7 TRBV20-1 many TGCAGTGCTAGGAGTGTCGCGGGAAGTCCCTACGAGCAGTACTTC CSARSVAGSPYEQYF
TRBD2 TRBJ2-3 TRBV5-6 medium-sized TGTGCCAGCAGCTTGTATACTAGCGGACCCACAGATACGCAGTATTTT CASSLYTSGPTDTQYF
. TRBJ2-1 TRBV12-3/TRBV12-4 . TGTGCCAGCAGTTTGGGCCCTGAGGACCTCGGTGAGCAGTTCTTC CASSLGPEDLGEQFF
. TRBJ2-1 TRBV20-1 . TGCAGTGCTAGAGATCGGCGGGCTGGGGTCTACAATGAGCAGTTCTTC CSARDRRAGVYNEQFF
. TRBJ1-5 TRBV12-3/TRBV12-4 few TGTGCCAGCAGTTTAGTCGCCAATCAGCCCCAGCATTTT CASSLVANQPQHF
. TRBJ1-3 TRBV12-3/TRBV12-4 . TGTGCCAGCAGCACGGGGCTCCTAGGGGACTCTGGAAACACCATATATTTT CASSTGLLGDSGNTIYF
. TRBJ2-5 TRBV4-3 . TGCGCCAGCAACAAGATAAAGACCCTGAAAGAGACCCAGTACTTC CASNKIKTLKETQYF
TRBD2 TRBJ2-4 TRBV11-2 once TGTGCCAGCAGCAAAAGCGTGGCTAGCGGACTAGCCAAAAACATTCAGTACTTC CASSKSVASGLAKNIQYF
TRBD1 TRBJ2-4 TRBV10-3 few TGTGCCATCAGTCTACAGGGGGCGGGAAACATTCAGTACTTC CAISLQGAGNIQYF
. TRBJ2-6 TRBV7-9 many TGTGCCAGCAGCTTAAAACCCGGGAGCTCTGGGGCCAACGTCCTGACTTTC CASSLKPGSSGANVLTF
TRBD1 TRBJ2-7 TRBV12-3/TRBV12-4 many TGTGCCAGCAGAGAACAGGGGTCGGCCTACGAGCAGTACTTC CASREQGSAYEQYF
. TRBJ2-2 TRBV7-2 few TGTGCCAGCAGCTTAGGAGCGAACACCGGGGAGCTGTTTTTT CASSLGANTGELFF
. TRBJ2-3 TRBV6-5 . TGTGCCAGCAGTTACTCGAGAATGGTGGCAGGGTTGACAGATACGCAGTATTTT CASSYSRMVAGLTDTQYF
. TRBJ2-1 TRBV6-5 few TGTGCCAGCACTTTAACCTCGACAGTTACCTACAATGAGCAGTTCTTC CASTLTSTVTYNEQFF
. TRBJ2-1 TRBV20-1 . TGCAGTGCTCCTAGGATTCAGTTCTTC CSAPRIQFF
TRBD2 TRBJ2-3 TRBV20-1 . TGCAGTGCTACTAGCGGGACCCGCACAGATACGCAGTATTTT CSATSGTRTDTQYF
. TRBJ2-1 TRBV5-1 many TGCGCCAGCAGCTTTTACAATGAGCAGTTCTTC CASSFYNEQFF
TRBD2 TRBJ2-1 TRBV5-1 . TGCGCCAGCAGCCCCGGACTAGCGGGTGATGAGCAGTTCTTC CASSPGLAGDEQFF
TRBD2 TRBJ2-3 TRBV7-9 . TGTGCCAGCAGCTTAAAGACTAGCGGGGGTGATACGCAGTATTTT CASSLKTSGGDTQYF
. TRBJ2-7 TRBV7-2 many TGTGCCAGCAGCTTAGAATTCTCCTACGAGCAGTACTTC CASSLEFSYEQYF
. TRBJ2-1 TRBV9 few TGTGCCAGCAGCGTAAGCCCTCGGGCTAGCTCCTACAATGAGCAGTTCTTC CASSVSPRASSYNEQFF
. TRBJ1-6 TRBV20-1 . TGCAGTGCTAGATTAGCGGGACGGGAGAATTCACCCCTCCACTTT CSARLAGRENSPLHF
. TRBJ2-6 TRBV12-3/TRBV12-4 many TGTGCCAGCAGTTCGCGGGTCTCTGGGGCCAACGTCCTGACTTTC CASSSRVSGANVLTF
. TRBJ1-1 TRBV5-6 many TGTGCCAGCAGCTTTCGGCAGTTCCCCGGCGGGACTGAAGCTTTCTTT CASSFRQFPGGTEAFF